The TCR beta chain under discussion was sequenced for a study of blood T cell repertoires in COVID-19. Study overall: The study drew acute and convalescent COVID-19 samples from the United States, Italy and Spain. PBMCs, B-cell-depleted T cells, or T cells were the source of the cDNA or gDNA that made up the material.

Trimming removed 0 bases from V and 6 bases from J, with 15 bases in between. This CDR3 is built from 16 residues. Looked up from germline, CDR1 is ENHRY and CDR2 is SYGVKD. Followed longitudinally, the Seattle patients had been enrolled during active infection. As processed by the authors: Counts of nucleated cells, estimated from reference gene primer amplification, were obtained. The protocol was immunoSEQ multiplex PCR, while the TCRdb copy is restricted to in-frame clones and leaves out a portion. The D gene and trimming were derived from the DNA, and the V and J assignments and clone size from that table. There are some 360,000 clones in the sample; about 89% occur only once, and 2% to 2.5% lies in the top ten.

The sample taken for sequencing was peripheral blood. The V call is TRBV10-3, the J call TRBJ1-5, with D tentatively TRBD1 (6 bases). The sequence derives from a woman in her fifties or sixties with COVID-19, enrolled during active disease. The CDR3 bases are TGTGCCATCAGTGAGTCTTCAGGGGCAGGTAGTCAGCCCCAGCATTTT. The encoded protein is CAISESSGAGSQPQHF.